One sample yielded the 27 T cell receptor beta chains listed below, sequenced in a study of control samples from healthy donors and cancer patients. Assay: immunoSEQ multiplex PCR; the TCRdb copy retains only in-frame clones and omits some. The sample holds about 94,000 clones, 90% seen once. Sequences were obtained from blood. The receptors here all came from a woman under 30 in good health.

The chain carries TRBV11-2 and TRBJ1-2; tentative D call: TRBD1 (6 bases). CDR3 length equals 16 residues. Trimming took 0 bases from V and 4 from J, leaving 15 bases between them. Germline V gene lookup returns CDR1 SGHAT and CDR2 FQNNGV. The CDR3 spells CASSLDPLGQFYGYTF. The CDR3 nucleotides read TGTGCCAGCAGCTTAGACCCTTTAGGACAGTTCTATGGCTACACCTTC.

J is TRBJ1-1 and V is TRBV6-5; 8 nucleotides align to TRBD1. The CDR3 runs to 15 residues. Germline CDR1 MNHEY, CDR2 SVGAGI. V lost 6 bases to trimming and J lost 0 bases; unmatched junction nucleotides: 6. The CDR3 here is CASRFTGGMNTEAFF. In nucleotides, the CDR3 is TGTGCCAGCAGATTTACAGGGGGGATGAACACTGAAGCTTTCTTT.

V and J are TRBV5-8 and TRBJ1-1; D remains unclear. Germline V gene sequence: CDR1 SGHTS, CDR2 YDEGEE. This CDR3 region has 13 residues. V lost 2 bases and J lost 2, with 7 bases in between. This CDR3 is CASSFMRNTEAFF. CDR3 nucleotide sequence: TGTGCCAGCAGCTTCATGAGAAACACTGAAGCTTTCTTT. Full variable domain (remainder filled in from reference TRBV5-8 and TRBJ1-1): EAGVTQSPTHLIKTRGQQATLRCSPISGHTSVYWYQQALGLGLQFLLWYDEGEERNRGNFPPRFSGRQFPNYSSELNVNALELEDSALYLCASSFMRNTEAFFGQGTRLTVV.

V usage is TRBV3-1 (or the pseudogene TRBV3-2) and J usage is TRBJ2-3; D assignment may be TRBD1 or TRBD2 (6 bases each). The V and J ends lost 3 bases and 1 base respectively, with 14 bases between them. CDR3 length: 16 residues. Per germline, CDR1 LGHDT and CDR2 YNNKEL (reference sequence). This chain's CDR3 is CASSHPEGGGTDTQYF. The CDR3, as DNA: TGTGCCAGCAGCCATCCCGAGGGGGGAGGCACAGATACGCAGTATTTT.

The genes are TRBV10-3 and TRBJ2-3, with 10 positions matching TRBD2. Germline CDR1 and CDR2: ENHRY and SYGVKD. After removal of 11 bases from V and 10 bases from J, the junction contained 12 bases not matched to a gene. The length of the CDR3 is 13 residues. This CDR3 reads CAVTSGDESAQYF. The CDR3 DNA sequence: TGTGCCGTTACTAGCGGGGACGAATCCGCGCAGTATTTT.

V is TRBV10-2 and J is TRBJ1-6; D uncertain. Germline CDR1 WSHSY, CDR2 SAAADI. V was clipped by 6 bases and J by 5 bases, with 11 bases between them. The CDR3 is 14 amino acids. CDR3 loop: CASSLRGNNSPLHF. The CDR3 region has the DNA TGCGCCAGCAGCCTGCGAGGAAATAATTCACCCCTCCACTTT.

The rearrangement joins TRBV5-8 to TRBJ2-3; TRBD2 matches at 8 bases. V was clipped by 0 bases and J by 3 bases; unmatched bases: 9. The CDR3 totals 17 residues. The germline V gene encodes CDR1 SGHTS and CDR2 YDEGEE. The CDR3 DNA follows: TGTGCCAGCAGCTTGGCCAAAGCGGGGGAGAGGACAGATACGCAGTATTTT. As protein: CASSLAKAGERTDTQYF.

CDR3 sequence: CASSSRTGRNYGYTF. CDR3 bases: TGTGCCAGCAGTTCCCGGACAGGGAGAAACTATGGCTACACCTTC. V is TRBV6-6 and J is TRBJ1-2, with TRBD1 identical over 8 bases. This CDR3 has 15 residues. Losses at the gene ends were 4 bases for V and 2 bases for J; bases not matched to a gene: 6. CDR1 and CDR2 (germline): MNHNY, SVGAGI (reference sequence).

This chain joins TRBV4-2 and TRBJ2-3, with 8 bases matching TRBD1. V lost 1 base to trimming and J lost 2 bases; unmatched junction nucleotides: 8. Per germline, CDR1 LGHNA and CDR2 YNFKEQ. The CDR3 has 17 residues. CDR3 residues: CASSQGTYQGATDTQYF. In nucleotides, the CDR3 is TGTGCCAGCAGCCAAGGAACCTACCAGGGGGCCACAGATACGCAGTATTTT.

The chain links TRBV27 to TRBJ1-5; weak D call: TRBD1 (6 bases). V dropped 6 bases and J dropped 4 bases, with 10 bases sitting between them. Per germline, CDR1 MNHEY and CDR2 SMNVEV (reference sequence). The CDR3 totals 13 residues. The CDR3 spells CASRERGNQPQHF. The CDR3 DNA reads as TGTGCCAGCAGAGAAAGGGGGAATCAGCCCCAGCATTTT.

This clone has just one count. The V gene is TRBV11-1, the J gene TRBJ2-7; D possibly corresponds to TRBD1 (5 bases). CDR3 size: 13 residues. In germline, CDR1 is SGHAT, CDR2 FQDESV (reference sequence). Deletions cut 1 base from V and 3 bases from J, with 7 bases between. The CDR3 sequence: CASSLGQNYEQYF. DNA for the CDR3: TGTGCCAGCAGCTTAGGACAGAACTACGAGCAGTACTTC.

The chain carries TRBV5-4 and TRBJ1-1, with D uncertain. V was cut by 5 bases and J by 0 bases, with 11 bases left in between. Per germline, CDR1 SGHNT and CDR2 YYREEE (reference sequence). This CDR3 region has 14 residues. CDR3 in amino acids: CASRSVPMNTEAFF. The CDR3 DNA follows: TGTGCCAGCAGGTCGGTGCCCATGAACACTGAAGCTTTCTTT. Using reference TRBV5-4 and TRBJ1-1 for the parts outside the CDR3, the full variable domain is ETGVTQSPTHLIKTRGQQVTLRCSSQSGHNTVSWYQQALGQGPQFIFQYYREEENGRGNFPPRFSGLQFPNYSSELNVNALELDDSALYLCASRSVPMNTEAFFGQGTRLTVV.

V usage is TRBV5-1 and J usage is TRBJ1-6, with D uncertain. V shed 0 bases and J shed 7 bases, with 11 bases lying between them. The CDR3 is made up of 15 amino acids. CDR1 and CDR2 from the germline V gene are SGHRS and YFSETQ. CDR3 DNA sequence: TGCGCCAGCAGCTTGGTAGGGTGGCGGAATTCACCCCTCCACTTT. This gives the protein CASSLVGWRNSPLHF.

J is TRBJ1-4 and V is TRBV18; D gene unclear. The CDR3 runs 13 residues. In germline, CDR1 is KGHSH, CDR2 LQKENI. With 4 bases removed from V and 0 bases from J, the gap between germline ends came to 3 bases. The CDR3 spells CASSLTTNEKLFF. CDR3 in DNA: TGTGCCAGCTCACTAACAACTAATGAAAAACTGTTTTTT.

The chain joins TRBV9 to TRBJ2-2; the D gene is possibly TRBD2 (5 bases). The CDR3 spans 15 residues. With 3 bases removed from V and 5 bases from J, the gap between germline ends came to 14 bases. CDR1 and CDR2 from the germline V gene are SGDLS and YYNGEE. CDR3 residues: CASSDRNSGTGELFF. The CDR3 coding sequence is TGTGCCAGCAGCGACCGGAACTCGGGGACCGGGGAGCTGTTTTTT.

This chain connects TRBV6-7 to TRBJ2-7, with TRBD1 matching 11 bases. TRBV6-7 falls under the ORF class, with uncertain function. V dropped 8 bases and J dropped 7; count of bases not matched to a gene: 7. This CDR3 is 13 amino acids long. The CDR3 nucleotides are TGTGCCAGCCTTGGACAGGGGGCGGGGGAGCAGTACTTC. Translated, it gives CASLGQGAGEQYF.

The J gene is TRBJ1-1, the V gene TRBV7-9; the match to TRBD1 covers 10 bases. Germline values: CDR1 SEHNR, CDR2 FQNEAQ (reference sequence). The CDR3 spans 15 residues. Trimming took 3 bases from V and 3 from J; bases not matched to a gene: 4. CDR3 loop: CASSLAGTGDTEAFF. In DNA form, the CDR3 reads TGTGCCAGCAGCTTGGCAGGGACAGGGGACACTGAAGCTTTCTTT.

The J gene is TRBJ1-1, the V gene TRBV5-1; perhaps TRBD1 as D (5 bases). The CDR3 has 13 amino acids. V dropped 0 bases and J dropped 8 bases, with 11 bases sitting between them. Germline CDR1 reads SGHRS; CDR2 reads YFSETQ. The chain's CDR3 is CASSLDRLTEAFF. Written as DNA, the CDR3 is TGCGCCAGCAGCTTGGACAGGTTAACGGAAGCTTTCTTT.

The CDR3: CASRTGRDSINSPLHF. The CDR3 nucleotides are TGTGCCAGCAGAACCGGCCGGGACAGTATTAATTCACCCCTCCACTTT. The chain has TRBV2 and TRBJ1-6; 7 bases align to TRBD1. Per the germline V gene, CDR1 is SNHLY and CDR2 is FYNNEI. V dropped 6 bases and J dropped 6; count of bases not matched to a gene: 11. The CDR3 totals 16 residues.

The gene calls are TRBV9 and TRBJ2-3; D uncertain. The CDR3 contains 15 residues. The V gene's germline CDR1 is SGDLS and CDR2 YYNGEE. V lost 0 bases and J 2 bases, leaving 10 bases between the germline ends. CDR3 in DNA: TGTGCCAGCAGCGTAGCGAGGTCTGTCACAGATACGCAGTATTTT. As protein: CASSVARSVTDTQYF.

CDR3 residues: CASSPGIAGELFF. Written as DNA, the CDR3 is TGTGCCAGCTCACCAGGGATCGCCGGGGAGCTGTTTTTT. The rearrangement uses TRBV18 and TRBJ2-2; no definite D call. CDR1 and CDR2 (germline): KGHSH, LQKENI. V shed 2 bases and J shed 6 bases, with 7 bases lying between them. The CDR3 runs 13 residues. Full variable domain (rest looked up from reference TRBV18 and TRBJ2-2): NAGVMQNPRHLVRRRGQEARLRCSPMKGHSHVYWYRQLPEEGLKFMVYLQKENIIDESGMPKERFSAEFPKEGPSILRIQQVVRGDSAAYFCASSPGIAGELFFGEGSRLTVL.

The V and J genes are TRBV25-1 and TRBJ2-3, with TRBD2 matching over 9 bases. Germline loops: CDR1 MGHDK, CDR2 SYGVNS. The CDR3 sequence is 16 residues long. V trimming: 3 bases; J trimming: 5 bases; junction bases outside the gene matches: 9. The CDR3 nucleotides read TGTGCCAGCAGTGATACCCTAGCGGGGAACAGAGATACGCAGTATTTT. As protein: CASSDTLAGNRDTQYF.

The chain joins TRBV6-5 to TRBJ1-3; 10 bases align to TRBD1. V lost 3 bases, J lost 6 bases, and 2 bases stayed unmatched. There are 14 residues in the CDR3. The germline gives CDR1 MNHEY, CDR2 SVGAGI. CDR3 sequence (DNA): TGTGCCAGCAGTTATGGGACAGGGGAAAACACCATATATTTT. Amino acids: CASSYGTGENTIYF.

The chain uses TRBV7-2 and TRBJ1-3; D unresolved. Trimming left V 2 bases short and J 4 bases short, with 12 bases between. In germline, CDR1 is SGHTA, CDR2 FQGNSA. CDR3 size: 15 residues. CDR3 DNA: TGTGCCAGCAGCTTAATGGCATCACAAGGAAACACCATATATTTT. Protein product: CASSLMASQGNTIYF.

This chain connects TRBV18 to TRBJ2-7, with 9 bases lining up with TRBD1. J lost 4 bases, V lost 1 base, and 2 bases had no gene match. Germline lookup yields CDR1 KGHSH and CDR2 LQKENI. The CDR3 loop spans 14 amino acids. CDR3 sequence (DNA): TGTGCCAGCTCACCACGGGACAGGGTATACGAGCAGTACTTC. Encoded protein: CASSPRDRVYEQYF.

The CDR3 loop reads CASRGLAGNSEQFF. The CDR3 bases are TGTGCCAGCAGGGGACTAGCGGGGAACAGTGAGCAGTTCTTC. This chain uses TRBV6-5 with TRBJ2-1, with 13 bases matching TRBD2. Germline CDR1 reads MNHEY; CDR2 reads SVGAGI. Trimming at V came to 6 bases and at J to 9 bases, leaving 5 bases not matched to a gene. The length of the CDR3 is 14 residues.

V usage is TRBV2 and J usage is TRBJ2-3, with D maybe TRBD1 (7 bases). The ends were cut back, 7 bases at V and 5 bases at J, with 19 bases in the middle. This CDR3 region has 15 residues. Germline V gives CDR1 SNHLY, CDR2 FYNNEI. The CDR3 protein is CASTLGGGAGDTQYF. The CDR3 DNA is TGTGCCAGCACTCTAGGGGGCGGGGCGGGAGATACGCAGTATTTT.